This passage covers 21 T cell receptor beta chains from one sample sequenced in a study of T cells in Graves' hyperthyroidism and ophthalmopathy. Amplified TCR beta CDR3 regions derived from RNA transcripts. First-round RT-PCR with HTBI primers amplified the TCR CDR3 region. TCRdb redid the calling of the multiplex PCR reads with MiXCR, one entry per CDR3 protein. The table shows approximately 200,000 distinct CDR3 sequences, with around 18% occurring only once. The sequencing input was blood. The receptor source for this set is a man between 40 and 49 years old with Graves' hyperthyroidism.

This clonotype occurred a few times. V is TRBV5-5 and J is TRBJ2-2, with unresolved D. The length of the CDR3 is 14 residues. From germline, CDR1 is SGHKS and CDR2 YYEKEE (reference sequence). V was pared by 4 bases and J by 1 base, with 8 bases between. CDR3 loop: CASSGTMNTGELFF. DNA for the CDR3: TGTGCCAGCAGCGGAACTATGAACACCGGGGAGCTGTTTTTT.

The V call is TRBV4-3, the J call TRBJ1-2, with 9 nucleotides matching TRBD1. V was clipped by 0 bases and J by 5 bases; unmatched bases: 4. The CDR3 loop spans 15 amino acids. Germline values: CDR1 LGHNA, CDR2 YSLEER. The CDR3 DNA reads as TGCGCCAGCAGCCAAGAATTCGGGACAGGGTATGGCTACACCTTC. Its protein product is CASSQEFGTGYGYTF.

Many counts were recorded for this clonotype. The chain recombines TRBV7-3 with TRBJ2-3; 11 bases match TRBD2. Unmatched junction bases numbered 4, after V lost 5 bases and J lost 3 bases. This CDR3 contains 15 residues. Germline V gene lookup returns CDR1 SGHTA and CDR2 FQGTGA. CDR3 DNA: TGTGCCAGCAGCCCTAGACTAGCGGGGACAGATACGCAGTATTTT. Translation gives CASSPRLAGTDTQYF.

This rearrangement joins TRBV6-2 or TRBV6-3 to TRBJ2-1; D ambiguous. The CDR3 consists of 15 residues. Germline values: CDR1 MNHEY, CDR2 SVGEGT. V lost 0 bases and J lost 8, with 14 bases in between. Written as DNA, the CDR3 is TGTGCCAGCAGTTACTCGACCGCCCCGCCGGATGAGCAGTTCTTC. Amino acids: CASSYSTAPPDEQFF.

This clonotype was seen at least ten times. This chain joins TRBV7-9 and TRBJ1-6; D call uncertain. V was pared by 1 base and J by 6 bases, with 7 bases between. The length of the CDR3 is 14 residues. Per germline, CDR1 SEHNR and CDR2 FQNEAQ (reference sequence). The CDR3 nucleotides read TGTGCCAGCAGCTTAGTTCACAGTAATTCACCCCTCCACTTT. Translated, it gives CASSLVHSNSPLHF. The full variable domain, with the rest looked up from reference TRBV7-9 and TRBJ1-6, is DTGVSQNPRHKITKRGQNVTFRCDPISEHNRLYWYRQTLGQGPEFLTYFQNEAQLEKSRLLSDRFSAERPKGSFSTLEIQRTEQGDSAMYLCASSLVHSNSPLHFGNGTRLTVT.

This clonotype was detected many times. This chain connects TRBV7-9 to TRBJ2-2; D may correspond to TRBD1 or TRBD2 (6 bases each). Germline V CDR1 and CDR2: SEHNR, FQNEAQ (reference sequence). The CDR3 spans 15 residues. V lost 5 bases and J lost 7, with 17 bases in between. CDR3 residues: CASSPRGGTVGELFF. The CDR3 DNA follows: TGTGCCAGCAGCCCCAGGGGAGGCACGGTCGGGGAGCTGTTTTTT.

The chain combines TRBV6-7 with TRBJ2-3; 7 positions agree with TRBD2. TRBV6-7 is filed as an ORF, its function uncertain. CDR3 length equals 17 residues. Trimming cost V 5 bases and J 6 bases; bases outside gene matches: 17. DNA for the CDR3: TGTGCCAGCAGTCACCCTCCCCTAGCGGAAGTATTTGATACGCAGTATTTT. It specifies CASSHPPLAEVFDTQYF.

This clonotype showed up just a few times. V gene TRBV4-3 combines with J gene TRBJ2-1, with D uncertain. V shed 0 bases and J shed 1 base, with 10 bases lying between them. CDR1 and CDR2 from the germline V gene are LGHNA and YSLEER. The CDR3 extends over 16 amino acids. The CDR3 DNA reads TGCGCCAGCAGCCAAGATATAGGGTTGTCCTACAATGAGCAGTTCTTC. Translation gives CASSQDIGLSYNEQFF.

This clonotype was detected ten times or more. This chain links TRBV30 with TRBJ1-5, with a possible D match to TRBD1 (5 bases). V lost 1 base, J lost 11 bases, and 15 bases lay in between. The CDR3 runs 13 residues. Germline V gene data show CDR1 as GTSNPN and CDR2 as SVGIG (reference sequence). CDR3 sequence: CAWSEDRSEAQHF. The CDR3 bases are TGTGCCTGGAGTGAAGACAGATCCGAAGCCCAGCATTTT.

About this clonotype: This may be a read error: a much more frequent sequence differs by one nucleotide. This chain connects TRBV10-3 to TRBJ1-1; D is perhaps TRBD1 (6 bases). The CDR3 has 15 residues. Germline CDR1 is ENHRY and CDR2 is SYGVKD. The ends were cut back, 5 bases at V and 4 bases at J, with 17 bases in the middle. CDR3 DNA: TGTGCCATCAGTCAACCCGGGCGAGGGGGCACTGAAGCTTTCTTT. Protein: CAISQPGRGGTEAFF.

The chain links TRBV30 to TRBJ1-2; TRBD1 might be the D (6 bases). Per the germline V gene, CDR1 is GTSNPN and CDR2 is SVGIG (reference sequence). Trimming removed 3 bases at V and 6 bases at J, with 17 bases between. The CDR3 spans 14 residues. CDR3 in amino acids: CAWRPATGWDGYTF. CDR3 sequence (DNA): TGTGCCTGGAGACCTGCGACAGGCTGGGATGGCTACACCTTC.

Turning to this clonotype: Germline is not matched at one junction end, which may reflect a read error. V and J are TRBV7-2 and TRBJ2-1; 9 bases match TRBD2. The CDR3 contains 16 residues. Germline V gene sequence: CDR1 SGHTA, CDR2 FQGNSA. The CDR3 protein is CASSFSGRQSYNKQFF. In DNA form, the CDR3 reads TGTGCCAGCAGCTTCAGCGGGAGGCAGTCCTACAATAAGCAGTTCTTC.

This clonotype was counted at least ten times. CDR3 coding DNA: TGTGCCAGCACTACCATGGGACAGGGTTTCCACGAGCAGTACTTC. Its protein product is CASTTMGQGFHEQYF. The rearrangement uses TRBV6-1 and TRBJ2-7; the match to TRBD1 covers 9 bases. Germline-derived CDR1 and CDR2 are MNHNS and SASEGT. Trimming took 7 bases from V and 5 from J; bases not matched to a gene: 12. The CDR3 sequence is 15 residues long.

The V and J genes are TRBV19 and TRBJ1-2; tentatively, D is TRBD1 (6 bases). CDR3 size: 14 residues. Trimming pared 3 bases from V and 8 bases from J, leaving 16 bases between. Germline V gene data show CDR1 as LNHDA and CDR2 as SQIVND (reference sequence). The CDR3 DNA reads as TGTGCCAGTAGTATTACCGACAGGACCGTGGGCTACACCTTC. It is translated as CASSITDRTVGYTF.

The gene calls are TRBV6-2 or TRBV6-3 and TRBJ2-3; 8 positions agree with TRBD1. The V gene end was trimmed by 5 bases and the J gene end by 4 bases; junction bases not matched to a gene: 5. The CDR3 is 14 amino acids. CDR1 and CDR2 (germline): MNHEY, SVGEGT. In DNA form, the CDR3 reads TGTGCCAGCAGTGACCGGGACAGGTCAGATACGCAGTATTTT. As protein: CASSDRDRSDTQYF.

Only a few counts were recorded for this clonotype. At one end, the junction sequence differs from germline, possibly due to a read error. The chain couples TRBV13 to TRBJ2-7; D is uncertain. The CDR3 extends over 15 amino acids. The germline V gene encodes CDR1 PRHDT and CDR2 FYEKMQ (reference sequence). The CDR3 DNA follows: TGTGCCAGCAGCCTTACTGTGGCTCTCACCTACGAGCGGTACTTC. The encoded protein is CASSLTVALTYERYF. The whole variable domain, remainder taken from reference TRBV13 and TRBJ2-7, is AAGVIQSPRHLIKEKRETATLKCYPIPRHDTVYWYQQGPGQDPQFLISFYEKMQSDKGSIPDRFSAQQFSDYHSELNMSSLELGDSALYFCASSLTVALTYERYFGPGTRLTVT.

This clonotype was recorded a few times. This chain uses TRBV4-1 with TRBJ2-5; possibly TRBD2 for D (5 bases). The CDR3 is 13 amino acids. The V gene lost 5 bases and the J gene lost 4 bases, with 11 bases spanning the gap. Germline assignment: CDR1 MGHRA and CDR2 YSYEKL. CDR3 nucleotides: TGCGCCAGCAGCGCCCGGGAAGGAGAGACCCAGTACTTC. This gives the protein CASSAREGETQYF.

The chain carries TRBV28 and TRBJ1-5; D gene ambiguous. V lost 6 bases and J lost 7, with 10 bases in between. Germline lookup yields CDR1 MDHEN and CDR2 SYDVKM. This CDR3 comprises 12 residues. The CDR3 region has the DNA TGTGCCAGCAGGCCCCTTAGCCAGCCCCAGCATTTT. Protein product: CASRPLSQPQHF.

The chain employs TRBV6-1 and TRBJ2-5, with D perhaps matching TRBD2 (5 bases). V lost 6 bases to trimming and J lost 2 bases, with 28 bases between them. This CDR3 is built from 19 residues. The V gene's germline CDR1 is MNHNS and CDR2 SASEGT. CDR3 residues: CASSRGRDRGGPGQETQYF. The CDR3 DNA reads TGTGCCAGCAGCCGAGGCCGGGATCGAGGTGGTCCGGGACAAGAGACCCAGTACTTC.

This clonotype was observed many times. The gene calls are TRBV5-1 and TRBJ1-6, with a possible D match to TRBD1 (5 bases). This CDR3 comprises 13 residues. V lost 0 bases to trimming and J lost 8 bases, with 6 bases between them. Per germline, CDR1 SGHRS and CDR2 YFSETQ. The CDR3 coding sequence is TGCGCCAGCAGCTTGGAAGGGGATTCACCCCTCCACTTT. This sequence encodes CASSLEGDSPLHF.

This clonotype has a handful of counts. The V and J genes are TRBV11-3 and TRBJ2-3; a possible D gene is TRBD2 (6 bases). V was shortened by 3 bases and J by 5 bases, with 15 bases between the two germline ends. CDR1 and CDR2 (germline): SGHNT, YENEEA. The CDR3 has 15 amino acids. CDR3 region: CASSFDGSGGDTQYF. The CDR3 DNA sequence: TGTGCCAGCAGCTTTGACGGGAGCGGTGGAGATACGCAGTATTTT.